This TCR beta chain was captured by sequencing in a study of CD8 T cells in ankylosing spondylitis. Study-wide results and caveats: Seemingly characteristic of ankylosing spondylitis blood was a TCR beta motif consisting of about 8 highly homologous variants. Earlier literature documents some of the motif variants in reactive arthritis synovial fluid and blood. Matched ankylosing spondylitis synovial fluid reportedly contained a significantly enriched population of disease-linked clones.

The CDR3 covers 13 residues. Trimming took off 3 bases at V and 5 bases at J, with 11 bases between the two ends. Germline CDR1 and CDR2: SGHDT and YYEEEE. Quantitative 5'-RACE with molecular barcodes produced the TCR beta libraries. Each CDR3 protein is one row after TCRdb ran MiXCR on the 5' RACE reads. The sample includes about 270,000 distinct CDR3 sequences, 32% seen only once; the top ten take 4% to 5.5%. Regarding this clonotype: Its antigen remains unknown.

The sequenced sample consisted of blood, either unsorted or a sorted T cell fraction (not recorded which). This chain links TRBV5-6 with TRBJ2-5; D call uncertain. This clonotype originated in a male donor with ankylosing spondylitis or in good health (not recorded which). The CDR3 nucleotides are TGTGCCAGCAGCTCCGATTTTGGGGAGACCCAGTACTTC. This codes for CASSSDFGETQYF.